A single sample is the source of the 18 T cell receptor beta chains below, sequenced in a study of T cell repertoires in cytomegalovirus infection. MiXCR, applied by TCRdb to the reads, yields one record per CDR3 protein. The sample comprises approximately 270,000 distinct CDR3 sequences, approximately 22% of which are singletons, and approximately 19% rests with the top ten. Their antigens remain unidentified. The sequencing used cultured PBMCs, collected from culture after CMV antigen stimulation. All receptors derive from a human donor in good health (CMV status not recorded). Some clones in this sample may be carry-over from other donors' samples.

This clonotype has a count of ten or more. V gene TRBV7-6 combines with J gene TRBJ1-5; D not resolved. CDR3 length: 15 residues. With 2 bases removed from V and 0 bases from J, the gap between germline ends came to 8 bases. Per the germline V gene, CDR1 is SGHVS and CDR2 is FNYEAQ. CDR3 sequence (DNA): TGTGCCAGCAGCTTAATGGGGTTTAGCAATCAGCCCCAGCATTTT. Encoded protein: CASSLMGFSNQPQHF.

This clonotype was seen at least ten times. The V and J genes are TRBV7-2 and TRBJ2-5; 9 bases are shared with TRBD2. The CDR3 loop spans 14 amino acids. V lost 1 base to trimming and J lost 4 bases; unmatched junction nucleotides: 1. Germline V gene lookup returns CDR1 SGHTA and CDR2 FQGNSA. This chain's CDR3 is CASSLGGGGETQYF. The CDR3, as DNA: TGTGCCAGCAGCTTAGGCGGGGGGGGAGAGACCCAGTACTTC.

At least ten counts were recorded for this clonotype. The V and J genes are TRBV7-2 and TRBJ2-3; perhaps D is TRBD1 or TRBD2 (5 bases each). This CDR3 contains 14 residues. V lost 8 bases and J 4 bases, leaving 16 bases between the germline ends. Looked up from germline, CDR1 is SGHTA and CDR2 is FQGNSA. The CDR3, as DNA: TGTGCCAGCCGCCCCGGCGAGGGGTCAGATACGCAGTATTTT. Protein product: CASRPGEGSDTQYF.

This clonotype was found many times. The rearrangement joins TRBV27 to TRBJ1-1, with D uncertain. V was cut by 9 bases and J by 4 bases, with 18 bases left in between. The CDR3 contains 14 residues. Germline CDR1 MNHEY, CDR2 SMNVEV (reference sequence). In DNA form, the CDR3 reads TGTGCCAGTTCCCTTACAGTGGTGGGCACTGAAGCTTTCTTT. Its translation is CASSLTVVGTEAFF.

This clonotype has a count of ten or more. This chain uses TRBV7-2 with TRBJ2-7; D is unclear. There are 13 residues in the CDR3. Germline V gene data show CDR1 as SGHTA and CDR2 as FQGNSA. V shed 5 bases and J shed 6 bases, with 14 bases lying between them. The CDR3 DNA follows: TGTGCCAGCAGCCTAGGACCTAGTGTCGAGCAGTACGTC. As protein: CASSLGPSVEQYV.

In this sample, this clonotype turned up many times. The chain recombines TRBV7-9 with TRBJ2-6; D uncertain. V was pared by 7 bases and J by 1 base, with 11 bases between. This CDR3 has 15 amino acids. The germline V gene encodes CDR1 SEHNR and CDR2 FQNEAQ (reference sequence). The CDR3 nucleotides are TGTGCCAGCAACAAACCCGAATCTGGGGCCAACGTCCTGACTTTC. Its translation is CASNKPESGANVLTF.

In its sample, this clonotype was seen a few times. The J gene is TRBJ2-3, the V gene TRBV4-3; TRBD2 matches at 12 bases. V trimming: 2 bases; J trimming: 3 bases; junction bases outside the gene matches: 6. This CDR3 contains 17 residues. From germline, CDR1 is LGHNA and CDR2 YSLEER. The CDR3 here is CASSQRTSGIGTDTQYF. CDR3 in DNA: TGCGCCAGCAGCCAAAGGACTAGCGGGATCGGTACAGATACGCAGTATTTT.

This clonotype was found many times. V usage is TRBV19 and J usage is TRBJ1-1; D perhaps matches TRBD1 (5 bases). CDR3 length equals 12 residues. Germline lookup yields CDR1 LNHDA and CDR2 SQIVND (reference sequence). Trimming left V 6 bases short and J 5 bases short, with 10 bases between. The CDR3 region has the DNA TGTGCCAGTAGCTCCCGGGGGACTGAAGCTTTCTTT. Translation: CASSSRGTEAFF.

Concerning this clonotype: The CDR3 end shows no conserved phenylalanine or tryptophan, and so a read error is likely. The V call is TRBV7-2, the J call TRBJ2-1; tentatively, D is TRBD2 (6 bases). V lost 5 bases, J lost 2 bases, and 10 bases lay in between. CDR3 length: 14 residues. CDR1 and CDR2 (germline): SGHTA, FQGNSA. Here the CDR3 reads CASSARLAYNEQFC. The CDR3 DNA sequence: TGTGCCAGCAGCGCACGACTAGCCTACAATGAGCAGTTCTGC.

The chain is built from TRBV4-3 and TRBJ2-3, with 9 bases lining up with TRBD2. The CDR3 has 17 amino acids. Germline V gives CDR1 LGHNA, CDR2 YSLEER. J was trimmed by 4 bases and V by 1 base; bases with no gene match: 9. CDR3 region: CASSQARAGGLADTQYF. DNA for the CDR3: TGCGCCAGCAGCCAAGCACGGGCGGGGGGGCTCGCAGATACGCAGTATTTT.

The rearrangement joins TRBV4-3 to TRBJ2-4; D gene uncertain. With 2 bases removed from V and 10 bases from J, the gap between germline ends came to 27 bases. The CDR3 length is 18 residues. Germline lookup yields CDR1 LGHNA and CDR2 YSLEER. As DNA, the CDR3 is TGCGCCAGCAGCCAAAATGGACCTCAACAGACCACCCAAGGAATTCAGTACTTC. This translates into CASSQNGPQQTTQGIQYF.

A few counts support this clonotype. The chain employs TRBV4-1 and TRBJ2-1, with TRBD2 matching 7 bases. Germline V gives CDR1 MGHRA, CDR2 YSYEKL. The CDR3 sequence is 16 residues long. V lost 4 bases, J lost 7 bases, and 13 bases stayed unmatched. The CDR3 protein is CASSPELATRGNEQFF. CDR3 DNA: TGCGCCAGCAGCCCTGAACTAGCGACCCGAGGGAATGAGCAGTTCTTC.

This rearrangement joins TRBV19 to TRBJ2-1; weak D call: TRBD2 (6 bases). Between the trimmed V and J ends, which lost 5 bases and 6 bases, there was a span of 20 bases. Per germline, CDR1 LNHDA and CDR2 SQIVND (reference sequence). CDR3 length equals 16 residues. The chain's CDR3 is CASSAGSGGAFNEQFF. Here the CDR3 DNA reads TGTGCCAGTAGTGCGGGATCCGGGGGAGCCTTCAATGAGCAGTTCTTC.

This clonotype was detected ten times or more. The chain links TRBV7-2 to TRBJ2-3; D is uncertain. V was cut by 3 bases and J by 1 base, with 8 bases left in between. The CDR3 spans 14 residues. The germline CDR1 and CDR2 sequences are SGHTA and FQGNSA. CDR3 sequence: CASSLNPGTDTQYF. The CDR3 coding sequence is TGTGCCAGCAGCTTGAACCCAGGCACAGATACGCAGTATTTT.

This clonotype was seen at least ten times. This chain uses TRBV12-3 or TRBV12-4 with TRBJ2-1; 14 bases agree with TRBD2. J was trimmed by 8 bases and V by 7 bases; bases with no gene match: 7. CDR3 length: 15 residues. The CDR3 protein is CASKPTSGRAHEQFF. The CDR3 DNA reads TGTGCCAGCAAACCGACTAGCGGGAGGGCCCATGAGCAGTTCTTC.

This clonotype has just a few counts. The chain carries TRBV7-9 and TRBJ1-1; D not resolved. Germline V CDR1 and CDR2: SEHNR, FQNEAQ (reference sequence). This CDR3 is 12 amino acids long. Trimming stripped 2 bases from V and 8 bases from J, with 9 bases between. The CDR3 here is CASSLSGLEAFF. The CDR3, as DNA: TGTGCCAGCAGCTTAAGCGGGCTAGAAGCTTTCTTT.

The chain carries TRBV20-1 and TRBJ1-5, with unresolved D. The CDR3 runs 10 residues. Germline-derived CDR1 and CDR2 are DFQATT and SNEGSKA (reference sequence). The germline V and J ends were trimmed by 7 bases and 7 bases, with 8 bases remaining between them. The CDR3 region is CSVPGQPQHF. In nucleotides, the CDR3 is TGCAGTGTCCCTGGCCAGCCCCAGCATTTT.

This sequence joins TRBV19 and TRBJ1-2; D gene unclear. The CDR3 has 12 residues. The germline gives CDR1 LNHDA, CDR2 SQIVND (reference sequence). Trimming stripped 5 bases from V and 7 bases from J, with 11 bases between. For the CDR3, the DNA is TGTGCCAGTAGTGGGAGCGGCGGTGGCTACACCTTC. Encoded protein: CASSGSGGGYTF.